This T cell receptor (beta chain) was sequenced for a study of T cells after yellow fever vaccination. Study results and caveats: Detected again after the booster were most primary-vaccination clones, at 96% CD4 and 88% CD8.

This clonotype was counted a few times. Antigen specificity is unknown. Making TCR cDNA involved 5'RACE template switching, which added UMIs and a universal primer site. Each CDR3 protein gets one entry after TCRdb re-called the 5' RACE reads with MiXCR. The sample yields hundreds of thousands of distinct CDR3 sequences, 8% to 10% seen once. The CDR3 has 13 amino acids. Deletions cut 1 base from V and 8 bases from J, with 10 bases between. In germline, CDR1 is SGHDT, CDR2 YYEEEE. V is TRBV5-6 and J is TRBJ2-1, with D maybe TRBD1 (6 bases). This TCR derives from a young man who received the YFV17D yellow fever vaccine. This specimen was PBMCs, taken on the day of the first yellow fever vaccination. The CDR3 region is CASSLYRDDEQFF. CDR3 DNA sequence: TGTGCCAGCAGCTTGTACAGGGACGATGAGCAGTTCTTC.